This T cell receptor (beta chain) was recovered during a study of OX40 agonist ivuxolimab in advanced cancers. The wider study: An agonistic human IgG2 monoclonal antibody against OX40 (CD134) was given.

The CDR3 contains 16 residues. The V gene lost 9 bases and the J gene lost 1 base, with 22 bases spanning the gap. Germline loops: CDR1 SGHNT, CDR2 YYREEE (reference sequence). The data were produced by immunoSEQ multiplex PCR, yet TCRdb's version contains in-frame clones alone and is incomplete. This table has fewer than 65,000 clones, roughly 91% appearing once. This rearrangement joins TRBV5-4 to TRBJ2-5, with D perhaps given as TRBD1 or TRBD2 (6 bases each). The receptor was isolated from an adult with an advanced solid tumor such as melanoma, head and neck, liver or kidney cancer. The sequencing used CD4+ or CD8+ T cells sorted from blood, collected in a trial of the OX40 agonist ivuxolimab. In DNA, the CDR3 is TGTGCCACGAGAGAGGGGGGTAGAGGGCCCCAAGAGACCCAGTACTTC. Translated, it gives CATREGGRGPQETQYF.